This T cell receptor beta chain was documented in a study of human T cells and chemical hapten exposure. Study summary: Donors were sensitized with 2% DPC on the upper inner arm.

Overall study findings and caveats: Compared with pre-sensitization or healthy control sets, expanded TCRs clustered more.

The V end lost 2 bases, the J end lost 0 bases, and 14 bases lay between the germline ends. CDR3 length: 16 amino acids. The germline gives CDR1 DFQATT, CDR2 SNEGSKA (reference sequence). Time point reported: pre-sensitization, week 0. Stated treatment: therapeutic diphenylcyclopropenone sensitization with weekly scalp DPC. Those who donated were patients with alopecia, 18 to 70 years of age, and suitable for DPC. TCRdb re-called the RACE reads through MiXCR, storing one row per CDR3 protein. The data show under 100,000 distinct CDR3 sequences, 8.5% seen once. This clonotype was counted only a few times. What it recognizes is unknown.

Source: whole blood, taken in connection with sensitization to the hapten diphenylcyclopropenone (DPC). This TCR was sampled from a man aged 40-50 years with alopecia areata. Some clones in this sample may be carry-over from other donors' samples. This chain uses TRBV20-1 with TRBJ2-1, with no clear D. As DNA, the CDR3 is TGCAGTGCTAGAAACTCTGAAGTAAACTCCTACAATGAGCAGTTCTTC. This encodes CSARNSEVNSYNEQFF.